This TCR beta chain was sequenced during a study of immune cell composition in non-small cell lung cancer. Looked up from germline, CDR1 is SGHRS and CDR2 is YFSETQ. The V gene end was trimmed by 4 bases and the J gene end by 3 bases; junction bases not matched to a gene: 8. The CDR3 sequence is 16 residues long. This clone came up a few times. Its antigen is still unknown. Regarding the study as a whole: Clones >0.5% enriched in tumour were rarer in adenocarcinoma (approximately 33%) than squamous (about 80%).

The normal lung sample lay at least 3 cm, and maximally far, from the tumour. Method: immunoSEQ multiplex PCR; TCRdb's copy keeps in-frame clones and lacks some. The sample holds approximately 5,000 clones, approximately 71% seen once. The sequence derives from a human donor with non-small cell lung cancer. Sequencing input: non-adjacent lung tissue. V gene TRBV5-1 combines with J gene TRBJ2-1; 9 bases align to TRBD2. Here the CDR3 DNA reads TGCGCCAGCAGCGTTTCTAGCGGGGCAAGCTACAATGAGCAGTTCTTC. This translates into CASSVSSGASYNEQFF.